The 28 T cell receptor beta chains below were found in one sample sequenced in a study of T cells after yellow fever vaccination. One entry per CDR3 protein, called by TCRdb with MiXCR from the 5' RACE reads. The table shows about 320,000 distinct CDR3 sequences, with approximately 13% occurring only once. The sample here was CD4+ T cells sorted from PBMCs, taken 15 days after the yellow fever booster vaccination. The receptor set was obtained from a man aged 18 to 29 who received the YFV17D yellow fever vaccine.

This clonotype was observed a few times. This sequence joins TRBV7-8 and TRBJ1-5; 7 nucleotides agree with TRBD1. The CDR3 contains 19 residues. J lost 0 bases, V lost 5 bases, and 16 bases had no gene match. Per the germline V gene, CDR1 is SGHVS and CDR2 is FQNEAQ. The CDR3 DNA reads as TGTGCCAGCAGCCGAAACAGGGGATTCGAGCGGTATAGCAATCAGCCCCAGCATTTT. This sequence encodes CASSRNRGFERYSNQPQHF.

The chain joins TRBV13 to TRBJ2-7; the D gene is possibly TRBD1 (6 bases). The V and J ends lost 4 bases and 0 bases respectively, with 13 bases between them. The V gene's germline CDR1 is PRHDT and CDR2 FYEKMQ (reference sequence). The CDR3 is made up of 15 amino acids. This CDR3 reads CASSYRQVDSYEQYF. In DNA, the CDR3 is TGTGCCAGCAGCTACCGACAGGTAGACTCCTACGAGCAGTACTTC. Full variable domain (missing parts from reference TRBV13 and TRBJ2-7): AAGVIQSPRHLIKEKRETATLKCYPIPRHDTVYWYQQGPGQDPQFLISFYEKMQSDKGSIPDRFSAQQFSDYHSELNMSSLELGDSALYFCASSYRQVDSYEQYFGPGTRLTVT.

The CDR3 loop reads CASSPTSGTGTDTQYF. The DNA for the CDR3 is TGTGCCAGCAGTCCTACGTCCGGGACTGGCACAGATACGCAGTATTTT. The J gene is TRBJ2-3, the V gene TRBV6-2 or TRBV6-3, with D tentatively TRBD2 (6 bases). The CDR3 has 16 residues. V lost 5 bases and J 1 base, leaving 16 bases between the germline ends. CDR1 is MNHEY and CDR2 is SVGEGT in the germline V gene.

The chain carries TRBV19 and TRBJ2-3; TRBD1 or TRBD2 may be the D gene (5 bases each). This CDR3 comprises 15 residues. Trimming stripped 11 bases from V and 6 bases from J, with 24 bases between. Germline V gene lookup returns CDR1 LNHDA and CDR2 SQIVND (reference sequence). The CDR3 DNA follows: TGTGCCGTATCGTGGGGGTCCATGCCCACGGATACGCAGTATTTT. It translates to CAVSWGSMPTDTQYF.

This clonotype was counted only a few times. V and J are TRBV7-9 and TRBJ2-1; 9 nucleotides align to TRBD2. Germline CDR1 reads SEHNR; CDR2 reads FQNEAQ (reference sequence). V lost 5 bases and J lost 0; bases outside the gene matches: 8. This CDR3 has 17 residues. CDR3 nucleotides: TGTGCCAGCAGCACCCTAGCGGGGTATCCCTCCTACAATGAGCAGTTCTTC. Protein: CASSTLAGYPSYNEQFF. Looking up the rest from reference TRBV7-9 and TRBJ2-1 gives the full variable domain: DTGVSQNPRHKITKRGQNVTFRCDPISEHNRLYWYRQTLGQGPEFLTYFQNEAQLEKSRLLSDRFSAERPKGSFSTLEIQRTEQGDSAMYLCASSTLAGYPSYNEQFFGPGTRLTVL.

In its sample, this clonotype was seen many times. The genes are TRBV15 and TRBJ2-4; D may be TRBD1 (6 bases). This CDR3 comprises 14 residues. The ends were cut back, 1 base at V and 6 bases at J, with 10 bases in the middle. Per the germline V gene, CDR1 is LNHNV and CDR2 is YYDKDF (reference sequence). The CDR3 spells CATSRVKDRNIQYF. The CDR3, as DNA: TGTGCCACCAGCAGAGTTAAGGACAGAAACATTCAGTACTTC.

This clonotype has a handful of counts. This CDR3 reads CASSQGRRQETQYF. The CDR3 nucleotides read TGTGCCAGCAGCCAAGGGCGGAGGCAAGAGACCCAGTACTTC. J is TRBJ2-5 and V is TRBV3-1, with a weak D call TRBD2 (5 bases). In germline, CDR1 is LGHDT, CDR2 YNNKEL (reference sequence). The CDR3 length is 14 residues. Trimming removed 1 base from V and 2 bases from J, with 8 bases in between.

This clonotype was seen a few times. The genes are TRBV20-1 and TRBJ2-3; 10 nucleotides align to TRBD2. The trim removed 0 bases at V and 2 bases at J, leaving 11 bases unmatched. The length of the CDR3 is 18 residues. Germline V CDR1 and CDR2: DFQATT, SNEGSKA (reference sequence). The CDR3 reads CSARDLVLAGGHTDTQYF. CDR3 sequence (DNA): TGCAGTGCTAGAGATCTAGTATTAGCGGGGGGACACACAGATACGCAGTATTTT.

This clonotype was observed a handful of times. CDR3 residues: CASSLNRDSPLHF. The CDR3 nucleotides are TGTGCCAGCAGCTTAAACAGGGATTCACCCCTCCACTTT. The chain recombines TRBV11-3 with TRBJ1-6; D may be TRBD1 (6 bases). Trimming removed 2 bases at V and 8 bases at J, with 7 bases between. Germline lookup yields CDR1 SGHNT and CDR2 YENEEA. This CDR3 comprises 13 residues.

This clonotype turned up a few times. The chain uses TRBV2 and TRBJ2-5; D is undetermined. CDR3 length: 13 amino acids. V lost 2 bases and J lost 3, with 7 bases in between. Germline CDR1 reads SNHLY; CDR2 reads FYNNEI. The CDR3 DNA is TGTGCCAGCAGTGAACACAGAGAAGAGACCCAGTACTTC. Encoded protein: CASSEHREETQYF. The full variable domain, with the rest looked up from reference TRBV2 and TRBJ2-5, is EPEVTQTPSHQVTQMGQEVILRCVPISNHLYFYWYRQILGQKVEFLVSFYNNEISEKSEIFDDQFSVERPDGSNFTLKIRSTKLEDSAMYFCASSEHREETQYFGPGTRLLVL.

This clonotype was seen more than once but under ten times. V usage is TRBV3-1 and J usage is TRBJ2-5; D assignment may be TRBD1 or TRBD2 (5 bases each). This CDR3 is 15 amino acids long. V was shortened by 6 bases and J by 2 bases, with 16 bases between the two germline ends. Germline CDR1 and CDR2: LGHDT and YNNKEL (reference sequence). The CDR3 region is CASSRPGTLQETQYF. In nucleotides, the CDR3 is TGTGCCAGCAGTCGTCCCGGGACGTTACAAGAGACCCAGTACTTC.

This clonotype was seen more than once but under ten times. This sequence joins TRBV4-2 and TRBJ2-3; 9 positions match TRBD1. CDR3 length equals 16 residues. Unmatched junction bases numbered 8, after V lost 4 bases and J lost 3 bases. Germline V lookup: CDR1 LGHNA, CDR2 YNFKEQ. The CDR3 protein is CASSPPGQGQTDTQYF. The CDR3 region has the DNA TGTGCCAGCAGCCCGCCGGGACAGGGCCAAACAGATACGCAGTATTTT.

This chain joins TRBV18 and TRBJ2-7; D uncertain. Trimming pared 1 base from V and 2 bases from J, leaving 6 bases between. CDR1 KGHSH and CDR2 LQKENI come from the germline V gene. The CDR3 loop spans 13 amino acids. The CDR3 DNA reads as TGTGCCAGCTCACCACTGGAGACCTACGAGCAGTACGTC. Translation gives CASSPLETYEQYV.

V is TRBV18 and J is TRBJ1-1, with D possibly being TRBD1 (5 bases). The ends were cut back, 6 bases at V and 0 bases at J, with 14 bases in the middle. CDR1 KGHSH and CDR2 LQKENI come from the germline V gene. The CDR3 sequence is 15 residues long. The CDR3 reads CASSFATVMNTEAFF. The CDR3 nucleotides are TGTGCCAGCTCCTTCGCGACAGTTATGAACACTGAAGCTTTCTTT.

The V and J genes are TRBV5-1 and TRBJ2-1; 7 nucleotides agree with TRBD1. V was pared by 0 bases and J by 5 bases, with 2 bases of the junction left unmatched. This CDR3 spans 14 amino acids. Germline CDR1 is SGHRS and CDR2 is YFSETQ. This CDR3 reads CASSLGQGDNEQFF. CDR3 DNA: TGCGCCAGCAGCTTGGGGCAGGGGGACAATGAGCAGTTCTTC. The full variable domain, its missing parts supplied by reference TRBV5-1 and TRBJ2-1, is KAGVTQTPRYLIKTRGQQVTLSCSPISGHRSVSWYQQTPGQGLQFLFEYFSETQRNKGNFPGRFSGRQFSNSRSEMNVSTLELGDSALYLCASSLGQGDNEQFFGPGTRLTVL.

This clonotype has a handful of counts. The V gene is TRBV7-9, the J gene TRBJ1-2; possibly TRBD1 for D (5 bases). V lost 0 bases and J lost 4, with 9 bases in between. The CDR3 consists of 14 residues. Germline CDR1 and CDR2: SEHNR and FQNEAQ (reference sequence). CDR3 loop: CASSLASGGYGYTF. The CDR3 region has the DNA TGTGCCAGCAGCTTAGCTTCGGGGGGCTATGGCTACACCTTC.

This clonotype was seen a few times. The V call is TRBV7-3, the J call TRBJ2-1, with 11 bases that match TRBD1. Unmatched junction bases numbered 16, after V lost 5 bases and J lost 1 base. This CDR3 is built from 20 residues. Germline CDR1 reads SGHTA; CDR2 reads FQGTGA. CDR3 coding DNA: TGTGCCAGCAGCCCCTTCGAGGACAGGGGGCGGGCAAGGTCCTACAATGAGCAGTTCTTC. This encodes CASSPFEDRGRARSYNEQFF. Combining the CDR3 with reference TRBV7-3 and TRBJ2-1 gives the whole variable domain GAGVSQTPSNKVTEKGKYVELRCDPISGHTALYWYRQSLGQGPEFLIYFQGTGAADDSGLPNDRFFAVRPEGSVSTLKIQRTERGDSAVYLCASSPFEDRGRARSYNEQFFGPGTRLTVL.

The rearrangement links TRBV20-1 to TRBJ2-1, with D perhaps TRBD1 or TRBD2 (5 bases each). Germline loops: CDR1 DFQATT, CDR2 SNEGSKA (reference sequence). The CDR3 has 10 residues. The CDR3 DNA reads TGCAGGACCGGGGCCAGTGAGCAGTTCTTC. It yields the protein CRTGASEQFF.

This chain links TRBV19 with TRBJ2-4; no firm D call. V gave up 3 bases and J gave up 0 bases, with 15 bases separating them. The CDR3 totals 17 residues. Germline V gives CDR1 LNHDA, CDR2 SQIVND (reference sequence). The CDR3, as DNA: TGTGCCAGTAGTATCGGGCTATTCGCCCTAGCCAAAAACATTCAGTACTTC. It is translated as CASSIGLFALAKNIQYF.

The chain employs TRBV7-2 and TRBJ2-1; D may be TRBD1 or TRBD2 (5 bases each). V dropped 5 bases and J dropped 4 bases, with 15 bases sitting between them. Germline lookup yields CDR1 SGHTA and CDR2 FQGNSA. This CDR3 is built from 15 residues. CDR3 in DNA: TGTGCCAGCAGCATCAGGTCTGGGGGATACAATGAGCAGTTCTTC. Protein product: CASSIRSGGYNEQFF. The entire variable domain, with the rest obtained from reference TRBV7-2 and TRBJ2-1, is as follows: GAGVSQSPSNKVTEKGKDVELRCDPISGHTALYWYRQSLGQGLEFLIYFQGNSAPDKSGLPSDRFSAERTGGSVSTLTIQRTQQEDSAVYLCASSIRSGGYNEQFFGPGTRLTVL.

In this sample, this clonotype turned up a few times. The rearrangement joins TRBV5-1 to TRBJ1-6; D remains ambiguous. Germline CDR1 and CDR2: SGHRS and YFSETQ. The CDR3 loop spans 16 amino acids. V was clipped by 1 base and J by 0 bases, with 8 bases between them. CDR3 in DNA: TGCGCCAGCAGCTTGTTTCGGAGCTCCTATAATTCACCCCTCCACTTT. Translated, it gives CASSLFRSSYNSPLHF.

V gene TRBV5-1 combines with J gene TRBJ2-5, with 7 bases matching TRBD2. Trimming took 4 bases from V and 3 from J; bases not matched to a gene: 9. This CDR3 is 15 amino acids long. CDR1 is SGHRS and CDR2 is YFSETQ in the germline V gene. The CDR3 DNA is TGCGCCAGCAGCCCCGGGGGAGGGCACGAAGAGACCCAGTACTTC. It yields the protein CASSPGGGHEETQYF.

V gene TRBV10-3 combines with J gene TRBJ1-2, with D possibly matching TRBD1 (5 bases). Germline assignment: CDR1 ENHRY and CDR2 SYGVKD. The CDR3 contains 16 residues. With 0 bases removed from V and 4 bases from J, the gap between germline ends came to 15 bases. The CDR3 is CAISESFDRGGYGYTF. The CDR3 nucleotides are TGTGCCATCAGTGAGTCGTTTGATCGGGGCGGCTATGGCTACACCTTC.

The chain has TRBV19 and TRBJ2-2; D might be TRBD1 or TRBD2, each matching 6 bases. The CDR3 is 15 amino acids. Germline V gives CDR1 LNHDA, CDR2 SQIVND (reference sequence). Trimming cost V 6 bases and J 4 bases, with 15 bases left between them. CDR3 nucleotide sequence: TGTGCCAGTAGAACCCAGACGGGGGCCACCGGGGAGCTGTTTTTT. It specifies CASRTQTGATGELFF.

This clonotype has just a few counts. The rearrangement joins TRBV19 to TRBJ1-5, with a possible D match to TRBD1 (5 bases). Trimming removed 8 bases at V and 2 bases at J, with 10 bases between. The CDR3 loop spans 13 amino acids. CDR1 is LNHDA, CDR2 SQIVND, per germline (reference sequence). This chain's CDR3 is CASGAWGNQPQHF. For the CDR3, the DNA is TGTGCCAGTGGGGCTTGGGGCAATCAGCCCCAGCATTTT.

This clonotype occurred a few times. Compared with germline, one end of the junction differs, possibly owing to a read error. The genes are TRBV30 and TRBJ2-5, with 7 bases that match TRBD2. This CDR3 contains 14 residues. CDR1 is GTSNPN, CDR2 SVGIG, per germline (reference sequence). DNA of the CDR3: TGTGCCTGGAGTGGGGGGGGAACCCAAGAAACCCAGTACTTC. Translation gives CAWSGGGTQETQYF.

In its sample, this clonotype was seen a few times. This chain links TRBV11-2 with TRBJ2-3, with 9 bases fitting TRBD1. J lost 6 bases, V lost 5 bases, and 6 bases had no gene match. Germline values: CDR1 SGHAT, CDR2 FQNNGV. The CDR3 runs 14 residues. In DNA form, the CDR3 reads TGTGCCAGCAGCGCCACAGGGGGCGTTGATACGCAGTATTTT. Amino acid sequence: CASSATGGVDTQYF.

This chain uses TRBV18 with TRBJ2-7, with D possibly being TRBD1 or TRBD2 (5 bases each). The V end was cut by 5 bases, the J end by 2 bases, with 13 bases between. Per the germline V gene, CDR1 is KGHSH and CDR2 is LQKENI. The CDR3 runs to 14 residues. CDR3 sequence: CASSTGTAPYEQYF. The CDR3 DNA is TGTGCCAGCTCAACCGGGACGGCCCCCTACGAGCAGTACTTC.